The 19 T cell receptor beta chains presented below share a single source sample, sequenced in a study of neurological immune-mediated disorders. Using its own MiXCR run on the 5' RACE reads, TCRdb lists one record per CDR3 protein. Of more than 10,000 distinct CDR3 sequences in the sample, 22% were seen once. Sequencing used CD8+ T cells from blood. These receptors were collected from a woman between 40 and 50 years old with multiple sclerosis.

In its sample, this clonotype is medium-sized. This chain connects TRBV20-1 to TRBJ2-7; D gene ambiguous. The V gene's germline CDR1 is DFQATT and CDR2 SNEGSKA (reference sequence). V gave up 0 bases and J gave up 4 bases, with 13 bases separating them. The CDR3 consists of 14 residues. Here the CDR3 DNA reads TGCAGTGCTAGAGATCGAGCAGGATTTTACGAGCAGTACTTC. Protein sequence: CSARDRAGFYEQYF.

This clonotype is categorized as medium-sized. The V call is TRBV11-2, the J call TRBJ1-1; tentative D call: TRBD1 (5 bases). V dropped 0 bases and J dropped 4 bases, with 6 bases sitting between them. The CDR3 covers 13 residues. Germline CDR1 SGHAT, CDR2 FQNNGV. The CDR3 coding sequence is TGTGCCAGCAGCTTAGAGCAGGGCACTGAAGCTTTCTTT. Translation: CASSLEQGTEAFF.

At least ten counts were recorded for this clonotype. This chain uses TRBV11-2 with TRBJ2-7; no reliable D call. CDR3 length: 11 residues. V was trimmed by 5 bases and J by 5 bases, leaving 7 bases between them. Germline CDR1 SGHAT, CDR2 FQNNGV. CDR3 loop: CASSRINEQYF. CDR3 DNA sequence: TGTGCCAGCAGCCGAATCAACGAGCAGTACTTC.

Sample share makes this clonotype medium-sized. The DNA of the CDR3 is TGCAGTGCTTGGACAGGGGCCACTGAAGCTTTCTTT. It is translated as CSAWTGATEAFF. This chain uses TRBV20-1 with TRBJ1-1; 9 bases fit TRBD1. The CDR3 is 12 amino acids. CDR1 and CDR2 from the germline V gene are DFQATT and SNEGSKA (reference sequence). V shed 5 bases and J 4 bases; nucleotides not matched to a gene: 2.

As regards this clonotype: A much larger clone sits a single nucleotide away, making a read error possible. The chain recombines TRBV12-3 or TRBV12-4 with TRBJ1-2; D is unclear. V lost 4 bases, J lost 5 bases, and 11 bases lay in between. The CDR3 sequence is 13 residues long. The CDR3 nucleotides are TGTGCCAGCAGTTCAGTGATGAGATATGGCTACACCTTC. Translating it yields CASSSVMRYGYTF.

This clonotype has ten or more counts. This chain links TRBV6-1 with TRBJ1-2; D possibly corresponds to TRBD1 (6 bases). Trimming took 1 base from V and 4 from J, leaving 19 bases between them. The germline CDR1 and CDR2 sequences are MNHNS and SASEGT. The CDR3 extends over 17 amino acids. CDR3 in DNA: TGTGCCAGCAGTGAAGATTCAGGGGATGGGGACCTCTATGGCTACACCTTC. This encodes CASSEDSGDGDLYGYTF.

This clonotype was counted at least ten times. V is TRBV5-6 and J is TRBJ2-1, with D perhaps matching TRBD1 (5 bases). CDR3 length equals 13 residues. Germline loops: CDR1 SGHDT, CDR2 YYEEEE. The V end was cut by 0 bases, the J end by 10 bases, with 11 bases between. CDR3 loop: CASSLEGAAEQFF. DNA for the CDR3: TGTGCCAGCAGCTTGGAAGGGGCGGCCGAGCAGTTCTTC.

This clonotype is categorized as medium-sized. The chain joins TRBV15 to TRBJ2-4; TRBD2 matches at 7 bases. The CDR3 length is 16 residues. V dropped 5 bases and J dropped 0; count of bases not matched to a gene: 7. Germline values: CDR1 LNHNV, CDR2 YYDKDF (reference sequence). CDR3 bases: TGTGCCACCAGCTCCACTAGCGCCCCAGCCAAAAACATTCAGTACTTC. Its translation is CATSSTSAPAKNIQYF. Based on the CDR3 plus reference TRBV15 and TRBJ2-4, the full variable domain is DAMVIQNPRYQVTQFGKPVTLSCSQTLNHNVMYWYQQKSSQAPKLLFHYYDKDFNNEADTPDNFQSRRPNTSFCFLDIRSPGLGDTAMYLCATSSTSAPAKNIQYFGAGTRLSVL.

This clonotype was detected ten times or more. This chain uses TRBV6-5 with TRBJ2-3, with D hard to call. The CDR3 loop spans 11 amino acids. V was trimmed by 5 bases and J by 2 bases, leaving 2 bases between them. Germline values: CDR1 MNHEY, CDR2 SVGAGI. The CDR3 DNA is TGTGCCAGCAGTGACACAGATACGCAGTATTTT. It codes for CASSDTDTQYF.

This clonotype was seen repeatedly, ten times or more. The V call is TRBV3-1, the J call TRBJ2-1; TRBD2 matches 9 bases. J lost 7 bases, V lost 1 base, and 8 bases had no gene match. Looked up from germline, CDR1 is LGHDT and CDR2 is YNNKEL (reference sequence). The CDR3 has 16 amino acids. As DNA, the CDR3 is TGTGCCAGCAGCCAAGGAGCGGGGGGTATGGGGAATGAGCAGTTCTTC. Translating gives CASSQGAGGMGNEQFF.

The CDR3 sequence: CASSPGRYYGYTF. As DNA, the CDR3 is TGTGCCAGCTCACCTGGCAGATACTATGGCTACACCTTC. The chain is built from TRBV18 and TRBJ1-2; no clear D gene. Germline V lookup: CDR1 KGHSH, CDR2 LQKENI. This CDR3 is built from 13 residues. Trimming cost V 3 bases and J 3 bases, with 8 bases left between them.

The CDR3 nucleotides are TGCAGTGCGGCATCAGCGGGGGGGCCTCGGAATGAGCAGTTCTTC. Translation gives CSAASAGGPRNEQFF. The chain joins TRBV20-1 to TRBJ2-1; 10 bases are a match to TRBD2. This CDR3 is built from 15 residues. Germline CDR1 and CDR2: DFQATT and SNEGSKA (reference sequence). V shed 6 bases, J shed 7 bases, and the junction held 12 bases outside the gene matches.

This clonotype is medium-sized (0.01 to 0.1%) by share. The rearrangement links TRBV7-9 to TRBJ1-5; TRBD1 matches 7 bases. The CDR3 spans 15 residues. V shed 5 bases and J 2 bases; nucleotides not matched to a gene: 6. Per germline, CDR1 SEHNR and CDR2 FQNEAQ (reference sequence). This CDR3 reads CASSPDRVGNQPQHF. Here the CDR3 DNA reads TGTGCCAGCAGCCCCGACAGGGTGGGCAATCAGCCCCAGCATTTT.

This clonotype is labeled as medium-sized (0.01 to 0.1%). CDR3 sequence: CASSPYNGGNYGYTF. For the CDR3, the DNA is TGTGCCAGCAGCCCCTACAACGGGGGTAACTATGGCTACACCTTC. The chain employs TRBV9 and TRBJ1-2; D may be TRBD1 (5 bases). The CDR3 is made up of 15 amino acids. Germline CDR1 reads SGDLS; CDR2 reads YYNGEE. Trimming stripped 4 bases from V and 1 base from J, with 14 bases between.

This chain links TRBV5-1 with TRBJ2-6, with TRBD1 identical over 9 bases. The trim removed 3 bases at V and 4 bases at J, leaving 8 bases unmatched. CDR1 and CDR2 (germline): SGHRS, YFSETQ. The CDR3 spans 17 residues. The DNA of the CDR3 is TGCGCCAGCAGCTCCGGGACAGGGTTCGTCGGGGCCAACGTCCTGACTTTC. Residues: CASSSGTGFVGANVLTF.

This clonotype is medium-sized by share. The rearrangement links TRBV9 to TRBJ2-1, with D unclear. CDR1 and CDR2 (germline): SGDLS, YYNGEE. The CDR3 sequence is 12 residues long. With 0 bases removed from V and 12 bases from J, the gap between germline ends came to 10 bases. CDR3 nucleotides: TGTGCCAGCAGCGTAGAAGAATTTCCGCAGTTCTTC. It translates to CASSVEEFPQFF. Based on the CDR3 plus reference TRBV9 and TRBJ2-1, the full variable domain is DSGVTQTPKHLITATGQRVTLRCSPRSGDLSVYWYQQSLDQGLQFLIQYYNGEERAKGNILERFSAQQFPDLHSELNLSSLELGDSALYFCASSVEEFPQFFGPGTRLTVL.

The chain is built from TRBV29-1 and TRBJ2-5; 7 nucleotides match TRBD1. Germline CDR1 reads SQVTM; CDR2 reads ANQGSEA. Trimming cost V 2 bases and J 4 bases; bases outside gene matches: 4. This CDR3 has 13 residues. CDR3 DNA sequence: TGCAGCGTTGAACATCCAGGGGGAGAGACCCAGTACTTC. This translates into CSVEHPGGETQYF.

In this sample, this clonotype turned up many times. CDR3 nucleotide sequence: TGCAGCGTTGTGGTCCCTAGCGGGGGGAACAATGAGCAGTTCTTC. This codes for CSVVVPSGGNNEQFF. The chain employs TRBV29-1 and TRBJ2-1; 11 bases fit TRBD2. CDR3 length: 15 residues. From germline, CDR1 is SQVTM and CDR2 ANQGSEA. The V and J ends lost 4 bases and 5 bases, in that order; junction bases with no gene match: 7.

The chain links TRBV19 to TRBJ2-7, with a possible D match to TRBD2 (6 bases). Germline assignment: CDR1 LNHDA and CDR2 SQIVND (reference sequence). Trimming removed 5 bases at V and 5 bases at J, with 13 bases between. CDR3 size: 13 residues. CDR3 in amino acids: CASSAGITHEQYF. DNA for the CDR3: TGTGCCAGTAGTGCGGGGATAACTCACGAGCAGTACTTC.